The following is a T cell receptor beta chain sequence with its context. No antigen is known for it. The source of the sample is a study of beta chain features in type 1 diabetes. TCRB transcripts that were expressed got sequenced, as all of the isolated RNA had been reverse transcribed. The assay was immunoSEQ multiplex PCR, and TCRdb's table has in-frame clones only and misses some. The data contain roughly 730,000 clones, roughly 12% of them singletons. Study conclusions and caveats: Among all four CD4+ subsets, Type 1 diabetes patients had TCRB CDR3s that were moderately but significantly shorter.

This clonotype was sampled from a man aged 18 to 29 with type 1 diabetes. Sequencing input: naive CD4+ T cells from blood.

CDR3 region: CASIGSPAGNQPQHF. DNA of the CDR3: TGTGCCAGTATCGGAAGCCCGGCAGGCAATCAGCCCCAGCATTTT. The chain has TRBV19 and TRBJ1-5; D is unresolved. Trimming pared 7 bases from V and 2 bases from J, leaving 15 bases between. CDR3 size: 15 residues. Per germline, CDR1 LNHDA and CDR2 SQIVND (reference sequence).